Each of the 6 T cell receptor beta chains below was sequenced from the same sample in a study of response to subunit inactivated influenza vaccine. TCRdb passed the RT-PCR reads through MiXCR, listing each CDR3 protein once. The data show almost 600,000 distinct CDR3 sequences, 11% to 15% seen once. Sample: PBMCs from blood, taken 11 to 12 days after vaccination. The receptors shown here come from a man aged 50-59 years who received an inactivated influenza vaccine.

This clonotype was seen many times. The rearrangement links TRBV6-2 or TRBV6-3 to TRBJ1-2, with a weak D call TRBD1 (6 bases). Germline CDR1 reads MNHEY; CDR2 reads SVGEGT. This CDR3 spans 12 amino acids. Trimming took off 5 bases at V and 4 bases at J, with 8 bases between the two ends. CDR3 nucleotides: TGTGCCAGCAGTACGGGGGCCTATGGCTACACCTTC. It specifies CASSTGAYGYTF.

The chain combines TRBV5-1 with TRBJ2-3; no reliable D call. V dropped 0 bases and J dropped 1 base, with 9 bases sitting between them. CDR1 is SGHRS and CDR2 is YFSETQ in the germline V gene. This CDR3 contains 15 residues. In DNA, the CDR3 is TGCGCCAGCAGCTTGGGCTCCCACCGCACAGATACGCAGTATTTT. Its protein product is CASSLGSHRTDTQYF.

The rearrangement links TRBV11-2 to TRBJ1-2; D ambiguous. CDR3 length: 17 residues. V shed 4 bases and J shed 4 bases, with 22 bases lying between them. Germline CDR1 reads SGHAT; CDR2 reads FQNNGV. The CDR3 reads CASSSPAPRGGTYGYTF. The CDR3 coding sequence is TGTGCCAGCAGCTCACCAGCCCCGCGGGGTGGTACCTATGGCTACACCTTC.

This clonotype came up a few times. This sequence joins TRBV7-9 and TRBJ2-1; possibly TRBD2 for D (5 bases). With 4 bases removed from V and 9 bases from J, the gap between germline ends came to 13 bases. CDR3 length: 13 amino acids. The V gene's germline CDR1 is SEHNR and CDR2 FQNEAQ (reference sequence). CDR3 sequence (DNA): TGTGCCAGCAGCTCCGGGATGTTGGGTGAGCAGTTCTTC. Protein sequence: CASSSGMLGEQFF.

Ten or more counts support this clonotype. V usage is TRBV7-8 and J usage is TRBJ2-2; TRBD2 matches 15 bases. CDR3 length: 19 residues. With V trimmed by 5 bases and J by 3 bases, 10 bases remained unmatched. Germline V gene data show CDR1 as SGHVS and CDR2 as FQNEAQ. In DNA form, the CDR3 reads TGTGCCAGCAGCACGCACGGACTAGCGGGAGGGCGGGACACCGGGGAGCTGTTTTTT. It encodes CASSTHGLAGGRDTGELFF.

The chain has TRBV12-3 or TRBV12-4 and TRBJ2-2, with TRBD2 matching 14 bases. This CDR3 contains 16 residues. The J segment lost 5 bases and the V segment lost 5 bases, leaving 4 bases of the junction unmatched. The CDR3 is CASSGLAGGRTGELFF. DNA of the CDR3: TGTGCCAGCAGTGGACTAGCGGGGGGTCGGACCGGGGAGCTGTTTTTT.